The present TCR beta chain was sequenced within a study of blood T cell repertoires in COVID-19. Authors' data handling: Reference gene primers were amplified, and this amplification served to estimate nucleated cell counts. Assay: immunoSEQ multiplex PCR; the TCRdb copy retains only in-frame clones and omits some. For V, J and clone size, that table is used; D and trimming come from the DNA. The sample has 240,000 or so clones, more than 75% seen once; the top ten hold roughly 3.5%. The ends were cut back, 3 bases at V and 5 bases at J, with 18 bases in the middle. This CDR3 has 15 amino acids. Germline V lookup: CDR1 SGDLS, CDR2 YYNGEE.

The clonotype originates from a woman between 40 and 50 years old with acute COVID-19. Sequencing input: PBMCs or T cells enriched from blood (not recorded which). The genes are TRBV9 and TRBJ2-7; D may be TRBD1 (5 bases). CDR3 bases: TGTGCCAGCAGCGGAGGTATTCTGGCGGACAACGAGCAGTACTTC. This sequence encodes CASSGGILADNEQYF. Using reference TRBV9 and TRBJ2-7 for the parts outside the CDR3, the full variable domain is DSGVTQTPKHLITATGQRVTLRCSPRSGDLSVYWYQQSLDQGLQFLIQYYNGEERAKGNILERFSAQQFPDLHSELNLSSLELGDSALYFCASSGGILADNEQYFGPGTRLTVT.